This TCR beta chain was captured in a study of OX40 agonist ivuxolimab in advanced cancers. Findings of the study overall: There were also nonresponders showing low normalized T-cell clonal expansion.

A word on this clone: Its target is not known.

Germline assignment: CDR1 MDHEN and CDR2 SYDVKM. The CDR3 totals 16 residues. Unmatched junction bases numbered 18, after V lost 5 bases and J lost 11 bases. Clones were read by immunoSEQ multiplex PCR, and TCRdb kept only the in-frame ones, dropping some. Of about 120,000 clones in the sample, 80% to 90% were seen once. The origin of this receptor is an adult with an advanced solid tumor such as melanoma, head and neck, liver or kidney cancer. The input for sequencing was CD4+ or CD8+ T cells sorted from blood, taken in a trial of the OX40 agonist ivuxolimab. The J gene is TRBJ1-1, the V gene TRBV28; 9 bases agree with TRBD1. The CDR3 protein is CASSTPGQGIFNGAFF. CDR3 sequence (DNA): TGTGCCAGCAGTACCCCGGGACAGGGTATTTTTAATGGGGCTTTCTTT.